The next 3 T cell receptor beta chains were all read from a single sample in a study of blood T cells in healthy people across ages. The authors ran a second PCR of about 7 to 11 cycles using a sample-barcoded 5' primer and a J-beta primer mix. TCRdb itself ran the 5' RACE reads through MiXCR, one entry per CDR3 protein. Among 800,000 or so distinct CDR3 sequences listed, around 25% were seen once. The same sample was also studied in work on T cells of mothers and their children.

The sequencing input was blood. The receptor set was obtained from a boy between 5 and 17 years old in good health.

V is TRBV24-1 and J is TRBJ2-5, with a possible D match to TRBD2 (5 bases). Germline V gene sequence: CDR1 KGHDR, CDR2 SFDVKD. V lost 7 bases and J lost 5, with 10 bases in between. The CDR3 has 12 residues. CDR3 DNA: TGTGCCACCAGCGAGAGGGAGGAGACCCAGTACTTC. Its translation: CATSEREETQYF.

The CDR3 loop reads CSVGGTGVEGDEQYF. Here the CDR3 DNA reads TGCAGCGTTGGAGGGACAGGGGTTGAGGGGGACGAGCAGTACTTC. V gene TRBV29-1 combines with J gene TRBJ2-5, with TRBD1 matching 10 bases. The end of the DNA aligns better with TRBJ2-7, so the J call may be wrong. The germline V gene has CDR1 SQVTM and CDR2 ANQGSEA. The CDR3 covers 15 residues.

V usage is TRBV25-1 and J usage is TRBJ2-7, with 9 bases matching TRBD2. Germline V gives CDR1 MGHDK, CDR2 SYGVNS. The ends lost 4 bases at V and 3 bases at J; junction bases unmatched: 7. The CDR3 has 15 residues. Written as DNA, the CDR3 is TGTGCCAGCAGTGGGTCAGTAGCGGGAGACTACGAGCAGTACTTC. It encodes CASSGSVAGDYEQYF.